The rows below give T cell receptor beta chains drawn from one sample of a study of graft-versus-host responses after intestinal transplantation. Assay used: immunoSEQ multiplex PCR; TCRdb lists only in-frame clones, some missing. Of around 54,000 clones listed, around 90% were seen once; the top ten hold over 4.5%. The sample was PBMCs, taken roughly 95 weeks after intestinal transplant. The receptors derive from a human patient who received an intestinal transplant, so some T cells may come from the graft donor. Both conserved end residues are part of each CDR3. The D gene is left open where the match is weak. Only part of the rows carry a size: once, few, many, or a class if the clone is expanded.

J	V	D	size	CDR3	DNA
TRBJ2-3	TRBV6-4	TRBD2	.	CASSESGGADTQYF	TGTGCCAGCAGTGAGAGCGGGGGGGCAGATACGCAGTATTTT
TRBJ1-2	TRBV18	.	once	CASSPPSVGNYGYTF	TGTGCCAGCTCACCACCGTCGGTTGGTAACTATGGCTACACCTTC
TRBJ2-1	TRBV4-1	TRBD2	.	CASSLSLSGGFGEQFF	TGCGCCAGCAGCCTCTCGTTGTCGGGGGGGTTCGGTGAGCAGTTCTTC
TRBJ2-7	TRBV6-1	TRBD2	.	CASSDGLATSYEQYF	TGTGCCAGCAGTGACGGACTAGCTACATCCTACGAGCAGTACTTC
TRBJ1-1	TRBV9	.	few	CASSVAIETEAFF	TGTGCCAGCAGCGTAGCTATCGAAACTGAAGCTTTCTTT
TRBJ2-3	TRBV4-1	.	.	CASSQPGSDTQYF	TGCGCCAGCAGCCAACCAGGGTCAGATACGCAGTATTTT
TRBJ2-7	TRBV29-1	.	once	CSVEYPGVTYEQYF	TGCAGCGTTGAATACCCAGGGGTCACCTACGAGCAGTACTTC
TRBJ1-4	TRBV2	.	.	CASSEDGGRNEKLFF	TGTGCCAGCAGTGAAGATGGAGGGAGGAATGAAAAACTGTTTTTT
TRBJ1-3	TRBV10-3	TRBD1	.	CAISESRNRGSGNTIYF	TGTGCCATCAGTGAGTCAAGGAACAGGGGCTCTGGAAACACCATATATTTT
TRBJ2-5	TRBV18	TRBD2	.	CASSPSAGEETQYF	TGTGCCAGCTCACCCTCAGCGGGGGAAGAGACCCAGTACTTC
TRBJ1-1	TRBV2	.	.	CASRTGTMNTEAFF	TGTGCCAGCAGGACCGGGACCATGAACACTGAAGCTTTCTTT
TRBJ1-2	TRBV5-4	.	.	CASSLEGPYGYTF	TGTGCCAGCAGCTTGGAGGGACCCTATGGCTACACCTTC
TRBJ1-1	TRBV4-1	.	.	CASSQDPGRGEAFF	TGCGCCAGCAGCCAAGATCCCGGCCGGGGGGAGGCTTTCTTT
TRBJ2-3	TRBV19	.	.	CASSTQGPPSTDTQYF	TGTGCCAGTAGTACGCAGGGCCCCCCTAGCACAGATACGCAGTATTTT
TRBJ2-2	TRBV15	.	once	CATSRDTGELFF	TGTGCCACCAGCAGAGATACCGGGGAGCTGTTTTTT
TRBJ1-4	TRBV10-1	TRBD1	.	CASSDDRENEKLFF	TGCGCCAGCAGTGACGACAGGGAAAATGAAAAACTGTTTTTT
TRBJ2-6	TRBV5-1	.	.	CASSFSRQAGANVLTF	TGCGCCAGCAGCTTTTCGCGGCAGGCTGGGGCCAACGTCCTGACTTTC
TRBJ2-7	TRBV18	.	.	CASSPESRYEQYF	TGTGCCAGCTCACCAGAATCACGCTACGAGCAGTACTTC
TRBJ1-1	TRBV5-1	TRBD1	once	CASSLAGPGGLEAFF	TGCGCCAGCAGCTTGGCCGGTCCAGGGGGCCTTGAAGCTTTCTTT
TRBJ1-6	TRBV9	.	.	CASSVDRSSYNSPLHF	TGTGCCAGCAGCGTAGACAGGAGCTCCTATAATTCACCCCTCCACTTT
TRBJ1-1	TRBV11-3	.	.	CASSGMNTEAFF	TGTGCCAGCAGCGGTATGAACACTGAAGCTTTCTTT
TRBJ1-1	TRBV6-6	.	once	CASSYGGNTEAFF	TGTGCCAGCAGTTATGGGGGGAACACTGAAGCTTTCTTT
TRBJ1-1	TRBV7-8	.	.	CASSPLMSTEAFF	TGTGCCAGCAGCCCTTTGATGAGCACTGAAGCTTTCTTT
TRBJ2-3	TRBV10-2	TRBD1	.	CASKTGGTDTQYF	TGCGCCAGCAAAACAGGGGGCACAGATACGCAGTATTTT
TRBJ2-3	TRBV5-1	TRBD2	.	CASSLSPTSGGAGTDTQYF	TGCGCCAGCAGCTTGTCCCCAACTAGCGGGGGGGCAGGCACAGATACGCAGTATTTT
TRBJ1-4	TRBV5-4	TRBD1	.	CASSLRQGEAYEKLFF	TGTGCCAGCAGCCTGAGACAGGGGGAGGCGTATGAAAAACTGTTTTTT
TRBJ2-7	TRBV7-3	.	.	CASTRAYEQYF	TGTGCCAGCACCCGGGCCTACGAGCAGTACTTC
TRBJ1-1	TRBV5-4	.	few	CASSFSGVETEAFF	TGTGCCAGCAGCTTCTCAGGAGTTGAGACTGAAGCTTTCTTT
TRBJ2-1	TRBV2	TRBD2	.	CASSGTSGGAGNEQFF	TGTGCCAGCAGTGGGACTAGCGGGGGGGCCGGGAATGAGCAGTTCTTC
TRBJ2-1	TRBV19	TRBD1	.	CASRGGTGVYNEQFF	TGTGCCAGTAGAGGAGGGACAGGGGTCTACAATGAGCAGTTCTTC
TRBJ2-5	TRBV25-1	TRBD2	.	CASSEASGTQETQYF	TGTGCCAGCAGTGAGGCTAGCGGGACCCAAGAGACCCAGTACTTC
TRBJ2-5	TRBV11-2	TRBD2	.	CASSSPRTSGVYQETQYF	TGTGCCAGCAGCTCCCCCCGGACTAGCGGGGTATACCAAGAGACCCAGTACTTC
TRBJ1-3	TRBV7-9	TRBD1	.	CASGDRGPGNTIYF	TGTGCCAGCGGCGACAGGGGACCGGGAAACACCATATATTTT
TRBJ1-4	TRBV11-3	.	.	CASSVGGTTNEKLFF	TGTGCCAGCAGCGTAGGTGGAACAACTAATGAAAAACTGTTTTTT
TRBJ1-4	TRBV2	.	once	CASKKEESEKLFF	TGTGCCAGCAAAAAGGAAGAGTCTGAAAAACTGTTTTTT
TRBJ2-1	TRBV18	TRBD2	.	CASSLGLAPNNRYNEQFF	TGTGCCAGCTCACTAGGACTAGCACCGAACAACCGGTACAATGAGCAGTTCTTC
TRBJ1-1	TRBV4-1	TRBD1	.	CASSQGQGANTEAFF	TGCGCCAGCAGCCAAGGACAGGGGGCAAACACTGAAGCTTTCTTT
TRBJ2-1	TRBV5-1	.	.	CASSWGDGAEQFF	TGCGCCAGCAGCTGGGGGGACGGGGCTGAGCAGTTCTTC
TRBJ2-7	TRBV18	TRBD1	.	CASSPTGDTYEQYF	TGTGCCAGCTCCCCGACAGGGGATACCTACGAGCAGTACTTC
TRBJ2-7	TRBV4-1	.	.	CASSQDRGFEQYF	TGCGCCAGCAGCCAAGATAGGGGATTCGAGCAGTACTTC
TRBJ2-5	TRBV11-2	.	.	CASSPSVTGKQETQYF	TGTGCCAGCAGCCCCAGCGTGACGGGGAAACAAGAGACCCAGTACTTC